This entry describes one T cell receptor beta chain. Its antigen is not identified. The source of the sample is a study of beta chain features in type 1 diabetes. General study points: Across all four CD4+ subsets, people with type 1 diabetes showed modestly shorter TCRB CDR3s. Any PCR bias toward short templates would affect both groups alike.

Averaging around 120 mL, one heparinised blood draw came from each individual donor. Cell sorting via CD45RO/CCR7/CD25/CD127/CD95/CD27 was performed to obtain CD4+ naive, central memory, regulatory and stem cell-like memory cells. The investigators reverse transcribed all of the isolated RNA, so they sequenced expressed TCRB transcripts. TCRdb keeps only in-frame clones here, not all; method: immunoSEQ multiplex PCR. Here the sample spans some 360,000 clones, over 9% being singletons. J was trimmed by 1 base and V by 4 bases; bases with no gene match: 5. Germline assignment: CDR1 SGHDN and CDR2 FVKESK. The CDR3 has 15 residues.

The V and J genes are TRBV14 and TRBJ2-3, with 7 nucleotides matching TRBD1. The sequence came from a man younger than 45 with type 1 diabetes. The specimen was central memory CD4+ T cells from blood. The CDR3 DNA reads TGTGCCAGCAGCCGCGTGGGGACAGGCACAGATACGCAGTATTTT. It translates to CASSRVGTGTDTQYF.